The text below deals with one T cell receptor (beta chain). The target of this receptor is not known. Per-base qualities were not stored, and no clone one base away is much larger. The data belong to a study of response to subunit inactivated influenza vaccine (dated by TCRdb to the late 2010s). For the study in its entirety: Deep quantitative T cell receptor repertoire profiling was used in the study to track responses to a trivalent subunit inactivated influenza vaccine. Overall study results and their limits: According to the authors, only a limited number of new T cells may be recruited by each seasonal influenza vaccination.

The CDR3 goes from the cysteine to the phenylalanine over 14 residues. The CDR3 DNA has 42 bases and is translated from base 1. The germline V and J ends show losses of 1 base and 6 bases respectively, and no gene match explains 1 base of the junction. Reading the germline V gene gives CDR1 MNHEY and CDR2 SVGEGT. The library was obtained by RT-PCR. Sequenced on an Illumina HiSeq 2500. The raw public data were reprocessed by TCRdb itself: fastp quality trimming at Q25, MiXCR clonotype calling, in-frame beta chains only. All rows with the same CDR3 protein become a single entry with the most common DNA and genes. This sample holds a few hundred thousand distinct CDR3 sequences; around a fifth were observed only once. The ten most abundant clones make up 10% to 13% of the sample.

In this chain, TRBV6-2 or TRBV6-3 is recombined with TRBJ2-2, with 8 bases in between that match TRBD1. This TCR derives from a man between 50 and 69 years old who received an inactivated influenza vaccine. Donor details come from another sample of the same person, matched by shared clones. Material: PBMCs from blood, obtained approximately 22 months after vaccination. The CDR3 reads as follows: CASSYWTGSGELFF. The DNA is as follows: TGTGCCAGCAGTTACTGGACAGGGTCCGGGGAGCTGTTTTTT.